The next 22 T cell receptor beta chains were all read from a single sample in a study of a mutant IDH1 vaccine in newly diagnosed glioma. TCRdb's copy holds only in-frame clones and misses some; the assay was immunoSEQ multiplex PCR. Of 60,000 or so clones listed, over 75% are singletons. No cognate antigen is known for these TCRs. The time point was: week 11, during vaccination. Each dose delivered 300 ug of mutant IDH1 20-mer peptide subcutaneously with imiquimod. Specimen: PBMCs, collected from a glioma patient whose treatment included an IDH1 peptide vaccine. Receptors originate from a man aged 35 to 55 with glioma.

The chain combines TRBV6-4 with TRBJ2-2; D is possibly TRBD2 (5 bases). V was trimmed by 0 bases and J by 3 bases, leaving 11 bases between them. Germline CDR1 MRHNA, CDR2 SNTAGT. The CDR3 is 16 residues long. Written as DNA, the CDR3 is TGTGCCAGCAGTGACTCCCTAGCTTCTGACACCGGGGAGCTGTTTTTT. Residues: CASSDSLASDTGELFF.

The rearrangement uses TRBV4-3 and TRBJ2-3; D is possibly TRBD1 or TRBD2 (5 bases each). V was trimmed by 4 bases and J by 6 bases, leaving 17 bases between them. The CDR3 loop spans 15 amino acids. Per the germline V gene, CDR1 is LGHNA and CDR2 is YSLEER. The CDR3 DNA reads as TGCGCCAGCAGCCCCCGGGGCGCGGCTCTTGATACGCAGTATTTT. As protein: CASSPRGAALDTQYF.

V usage is TRBV2 and J usage is TRBJ2-3; D might be TRBD1 or TRBD2, each matching 6 bases. Germline assignment: CDR1 SNHLY and CDR2 FYNNEI. V gave up 8 bases and J gave up 4 bases, with 10 bases separating them. This CDR3 is built from 12 residues. CDR3 sequence: CASEGEADTQYF. CDR3 nucleotides: TGTGCCAGCGAGGGGGAGGCAGATACGCAGTATTTT.

Concerning this clone itself: The missing conserved phenylalanine or tryptophan at the end of this CDR3 makes a read error likely. The chain joins TRBV10-3 to TRBJ1-2; D is uncertain. CDR3 length equals 13 residues. Germline values: CDR1 ENHRY, CDR2 SYGVKD. Trimming removed 0 bases from V and 4 bases from J, with 6 bases in between. This chain's CDR3 is CAISESGSYGYTL. The DNA of the CDR3 is TGTGCCATCAGTGAGTCTGGATCCTATGGCTACACCCTC.

This chain uses TRBV18 with TRBJ2-5; 14 nucleotides agree with TRBD2. With V trimmed by 3 bases and J by 8 bases, 8 bases remained unmatched. CDR3 length equals 16 residues. Germline CDR1 and CDR2: KGHSH and LQKENI. The CDR3 sequence is CASSPIGTSGRGTQYF. CDR3 in DNA: TGTGCCAGCTCACCTATAGGGACTAGCGGGAGAGGAACCCAGTACTTC.

The J gene is TRBJ1-5, the V gene TRBV5-5; 8 bases agree with TRBD1. From germline, CDR1 is SGHKS and CDR2 YYEKEE (reference sequence). The CDR3 totals 14 residues. V was clipped by 0 bases and J by 5 bases; unmatched bases: 1. In DNA, the CDR3 is TGTGCCAGCAGCTTGGCAGGGGGCGATCAGCCCCAGCATTTT. As protein: CASSLAGGDQPQHF. The whole variable domain, remainder taken from reference TRBV5-5 and TRBJ1-5, is DAGVTQSPTHLIKTRGQQVTLRCSPISGHKSVSWYQQVLGQGPQFIFQYYEKEERGRGNFPDRFSARQFPNYSSELNVNALLLGDSALYLCASSLAGGDQPQHFGDGTRLSIL.

The V and J genes are TRBV6-5 and TRBJ1-3; 8 bases are a match to TRBD1. The assigned J gene may be wrong: the sequence end matches TRBJ2-2 better. The CDR3 is 13 amino acids. Germline V lookup: CDR1 MNHEY, CDR2 SVGAGI. CDR3 protein: CASSRQGTGELFF. The CDR3 DNA sequence: TGTGCCAGCAGTCGACAGGGGACCGGGGAGCTGTTTTTT.

The chain recombines TRBV6-1 with TRBJ2-3, with a weak D call TRBD2 (5 bases). Trimming took off 10 bases at V and 2 bases at J, with 16 bases between the two ends. This CDR3 has 14 residues. Germline V gene data show CDR1 as MNHNS and CDR2 as SASEGT. The CDR3, as DNA: TGTGCCACCATCCGGGGTATACTCACAGATACGCAGTATTTT. Translation: CATIRGILTDTQYF.

This chain uses TRBV9 with TRBJ1-5, with a weak D call TRBD1 (5 bases). There are 15 residues in the CDR3. Trimming left V 0 bases short and J 5 bases short, with 12 bases between. CDR1 SGDLS and CDR2 YYNGEE come from the germline V gene. The CDR3 DNA reads TGTGCCAGCAGCGTAGATGGGGCGGCCCATCAGCCCCAGCATTTT. Translated: CASSVDGAAHQPQHF.

This clone showed up just a few times. This chain connects TRBV2 to TRBJ1-1; D remains unclear. This CDR3 comprises 14 residues. CDR1 and CDR2 from the germline V gene are SNHLY and FYNNEI. V lost 1 base to trimming and J lost 5 bases, with 11 bases between them. The CDR3 here is CASSEERVGTEAFF. CDR3 nucleotides: TGTGCCAGCAGTGAAGAAAGGGTGGGAACTGAAGCTTTCTTT.

The rearrangement uses TRBV9 and TRBJ2-7; D is possibly TRBD1 (5 bases). The ends were cut back, 2 bases at V and 3 bases at J, with 27 bases in the middle. CDR1 SGDLS and CDR2 YYNGEE come from the germline V gene. CDR3 length: 19 residues. This CDR3 reads CASSVKVTDSLYQNYEQYV. DNA for the CDR3: TGTGCCAGCAGCGTTAAGGTGACAGACTCACTGTATCAAAACTACGAGCAGTACGTC.

This clone occurred a few times. This chain uses TRBV28 with TRBJ1-2; D gene uncertain. Germline V CDR1 and CDR2: MDHEN, SYDVKM. Trimming shortened V by 3 bases and J by 0 bases, and 8 bases separated the two germline ends. This CDR3 comprises 14 residues. The DNA of the CDR3 is TGTGCCAGCAGTTTGAAGGTGGCTAACTATGGCTACACCTTC. Translation gives CASSLKVANYGYTF.

The chain joins TRBV19 to TRBJ1-5; 9 nucleotides match TRBD1. The V and J ends lost 6 bases and 7 bases, in that order; junction bases with no gene match: 7. Germline CDR1 reads LNHDA; CDR2 reads SQIVND (reference sequence). This CDR3 has 14 amino acids. CDR3 loop: CASRGTGPPQPQHF. The CDR3 DNA reads as TGTGCCAGTAGGGGGACAGGGCCGCCCCAGCCCCAGCATTTT.

In DNA form, the CDR3 reads TGTGCCAGCAGTTCCACGGGGTGGAGGGAGAACACTGAAGCTTTCTTT. Its translation is CASSSTGWRENTEAFF. The chain couples TRBV6-6 to TRBJ1-1; no reliable D call. V shed 4 bases and J shed 1 base, with 16 bases lying between them. This CDR3 region has 16 residues. Germline V gene data show CDR1 as MNHNY and CDR2 as SVGAGI (reference sequence).

V usage is TRBV19 and J usage is TRBJ1-4, with D tentatively TRBD1 (5 bases). Germline lookup yields CDR1 LNHDA and CDR2 SQIVND (reference sequence). The CDR3 covers 16 residues. V lost 4 bases and J 0 bases, leaving 12 bases between the germline ends. In DNA, the CDR3 is TGTGCCAGTAGTACGACAGCTCTTGCAACTAATGAAAAACTGTTTTTT. It specifies CASSTTALATNEKLFF.

The rearrangement joins TRBV5-8 to TRBJ2-5, with no clear D. Trimming pared 5 bases from V and 5 bases from J, leaving 7 bases between. Germline V lookup: CDR1 SGHTS, CDR2 YDEGEE. This CDR3 is 11 amino acids long. For the CDR3, the DNA is TGTGCCAGCAGGGCCCGGGAGACCCAGTACTTC. Its translation is CASRARETQYF.

The gene calls are TRBV30 and TRBJ1-4, with D hard to call. The germline V gene encodes CDR1 GTSNPN and CDR2 SVGIG (reference sequence). The CDR3 contains 14 residues. Trimming stripped 2 bases from V and 14 bases from J, with 21 bases between. The CDR3, as DNA: TGTGCCTGGAGTCCCGGACTGTACAATGAAAGGCTGTTTTTT. Translation gives CAWSPGLYNERLFF.

This rearrangement joins TRBV7-6 to TRBJ1-1; 9 nucleotides match TRBD1. This CDR3 region has 16 residues. V was clipped by 4 bases and J by 4 bases; unmatched bases: 10. Germline loops: CDR1 SGHVS, CDR2 FNYEAQ. The CDR3 DNA reads TGTGCCAGCAGCTATGGGGGGGGACAGGGAAGCACTGAAGCTTTCTTT. It translates to CASSYGGGQGSTEAFF.

The J gene is TRBJ1-5, the V gene TRBV9, with D perhaps matching TRBD1 (5 bases). Per the germline V gene, CDR1 is SGDLS and CDR2 is YYNGEE. Trimming removed 2 bases from V and 1 base from J, with 10 bases in between. This CDR3 region has 15 residues. CDR3 nucleotide sequence: TGTGCCAGCAGCGTCACCGGGGCGAGCAATCAGCCCCAGCATTTT. Protein product: CASSVTGASNQPQHF. The complete variable domain, with remaining parts taken from reference TRBV9 and TRBJ1-5, reads DSGVTQTPKHLITATGQRVTLRCSPRSGDLSVYWYQQSLDQGLQFLIQYYNGEERAKGNILERFSAQQFPDLHSELNLSSLELGDSALYFCASSVTGASNQPQHFGDGTRLSIL.

The chain uses TRBV7-3 and TRBJ2-1; 7 bases map to TRBD2. The CDR3 contains 15 residues. With 1 base clipped from V and 5 bases from J, the junction kept 5 bases outside the gene matches. Germline-derived CDR1 and CDR2 are SGHTA and FQGTGA. The CDR3 region is CASSLRGTTDNEQFF. In DNA form, the CDR3 reads TGTGCCAGCAGCTTAAGGGGGACTACCGACAATGAGCAGTTCTTC. The variable domain in full, completed from reference TRBV7-3 and TRBJ2-1, reads GAGVSQTPSNKVTEKGKYVELRCDPISGHTALYWYRQSLGQGPEFLIYFQGTGAADDSGLPNDRFFAVRPEGSVSTLKIQRTERGDSAVYLCASSLRGTTDNEQFFGPGTRLTVL.

The V call is TRBV14, the J call TRBJ2-1; TRBD1 aligns across 9 bases. This CDR3 is built from 16 residues. CDR1 and CDR2 from the germline V gene are SGHDN and FVKESK. J gave up 7 bases and V 4 bases, and 11 bases lay outside the gene matches. CDR3 nucleotide sequence: TGTGCCAGCAGCCTGAAGGGACAGGGAAGACGGAATGAGCAGTTCTTC. Residues: CASSLKGQGRRNEQFF. The entire variable domain, with the rest obtained from reference TRBV14 and TRBJ2-1, is as follows: EAGVTQFPSHSVIEKGQTVTLRCDPISGHDNLYWYRRVMGKEIKFLLHFVKESKQDESGMPNNRFLAERTGGTYSTLKVQPAELEDSGVYFCASSLKGQGRRNEQFFGPGTRLTVL.

This chain links TRBV5-4 with TRBJ1-4; D may be TRBD1 (5 bases). Germline V gene lookup returns CDR1 SGHNT and CDR2 YYREEE (reference sequence). Trimming cost V 1 base and J 11 bases, with 12 bases left between them. This CDR3 has 13 amino acids. In DNA, the CDR3 is TGTGCCAGCAGCTTGTGGGGGAAGGAGAAACTGTTTTTT. As protein: CASSLWGKEKLFF.